This T cell receptor beta chain comes out of a study of cytomegalovirus exposure and HLA in healthy donors. PCR employed 60 Vbeta and 13 Jbeta primers. Profiling relied on immunoSEQ multiplex PCR, and the TCRdb table lists in-frame clones only, not all of them. The table lists 150,000 to 200,000 clones, 85% of them singletons. Trimming removed 0 bases from V and 1 base from J, with 11 bases in between. The germline CDR1 and CDR2 sequences are LGHNA and YNFKEQ. There are 16 residues in the CDR3. The chain combines TRBV4-2 with TRBJ2-3; D is possibly TRBD2 (5 bases). Source material: PBMCs. The source of this sequence is a man between 18 and 29 years old in good health and CMV-seropositive. The CDR3 DNA reads TGTGCCAGCAGCCAAGAAGAGGGTTCCGGCACAGATACGCAGTATTTT. Its translation: CASSQEEGSGTDTQYF.